This T cell receptor (beta chain) derives from a study of CD8+ T cells in alopecia areata. Sequencing templates came from extracted RNA that was reverse transcribed into cDNA. Method: immunoSEQ multiplex PCR; TCRdb's copy keeps in-frame clones and lacks some. The sample lists 140,000 to 150,000 clones, around two thirds occurring once. This clone was detected a few times. Its target is not known. Study-level points and caveats: Alopecia totalis/universalis scalp especially showed more expanded CD8+ clones than normal scalp. The study found TCR sharing across patients less clear than in mice, possibly for HLA reasons.

The germline V and J ends were trimmed by 4 bases and 7 bases, with 19 bases remaining between them. The CDR3 consists of 15 residues. V usage is TRBV23-1 and J usage is TRBJ1-2; D ambiguous. TRBV23-1 is marked as an open reading frame, function uncertain. This sequence was found in a human donor in good health. Sequencing used CD8+ T cells sorted from blood. The CDR3 loop reads CASSPRQVPVGGYTF. The DNA for the CDR3 is TGCGCCAGCAGTCCACGGCAGGTCCCGGTGGGTGGCTACACCTTC.